The 21 T cell receptor beta chains given below trace back to one sample, sequenced in a study of somatic mutations in cytotoxic T cells in rheumatoid arthritis. The assay was immunoSEQ multiplex PCR, and TCRdb's table has in-frame clones only and misses some. The table lists 15,000 to 20,000 clones, over 75% of them singletons. The specimen was CD8+ T cells sorted from blood. The source is an adult with rheumatoid arthritis.

V gene TRBV19 combines with J gene TRBJ2-5; TRBD1 matches 7 bases. The J call could be wrong; TRBJ2-7 is a better fit for the DNA end. CDR1 is LNHDA and CDR2 is SQIVND in the germline V gene (reference sequence). The CDR3 has 14 amino acids. CDR3 sequence reads: CASRRQGEVDEQYF. CDR3 sequence (DNA): TGTGCCAGTAGGCGTCAGGGGGAAGTCGACGAGCAGTACTTC.

As for this clone: Other DNA sequences in the sample encode the same CDR3. The chain combines TRBV7-3 with TRBJ2-1, with 9 bases lining up with TRBD2. Trimming removed 1 base from V and 5 bases from J; junction bases left unmatched: 0. The CDR3 is 14 residues long. Looked up from germline, CDR1 is SGHTA and CDR2 is FQGTGA. CDR3 nucleotide sequence: TGTGCCAGCAGCTTAAGCGGGGGGGACAATGAGCAGTTCTTC. Translated, it gives CASSLSGGDNEQFF.

The chain employs TRBV5-1 and TRBJ2-1; 9 bases are shared with TRBD2. This CDR3 is built from 15 residues. CDR1 is SGHRS and CDR2 is YFSETQ in the germline V gene. V dropped 2 bases and J dropped 8; count of bases not matched to a gene: 8. The CDR3 DNA follows: TGCGCCAGCAGCTTTCCGGGACTAGCTTTAGATGAGCAGTTCTTC. Translated, it gives CASSFPGLALDEQFF.

The V and J genes are TRBV4-1 and TRBJ2-1; the match to TRBD2 covers 8 bases. Germline V lookup: CDR1 MGHRA, CDR2 YSYEKL. This CDR3 comprises 16 residues. Trimming at V came to 0 bases and at J to 8 bases, leaving 9 bases not matched to a gene. The CDR3 coding sequence is TGCGCCAGCAGCCAAGAATCGGGACTAGGGTTGCATGAGCAGTTCTTC. This translates into CASSQESGLGLHEQFF.

This chain links TRBV9 with TRBJ1-5; possibly TRBD1 for D (5 bases). The CDR3 runs 15 residues. Deletions cut 1 base from V and 0 bases from J, with 8 bases between. Germline V lookup: CDR1 SGDLS, CDR2 YYNGEE. CDR3 in DNA: TGTGCCAGCAGCGTATCCGGGGGTAGCAATCAGCCCCAGCATTTT. Its translation: CASSVSGGSNQPQHF.

The chain uses TRBV5-6 and TRBJ2-7, with unresolved D. Germline lookup yields CDR1 SGHDT and CDR2 YYEEEE. The CDR3 covers 12 residues. The V end was cut by 0 bases, the J end by 7 bases, with 8 bases between. CDR3 sequence reads: CASSLARAEQYF. Written as DNA, the CDR3 is TGTGCCAGCAGCTTGGCCCGCGCAGAGCAGTACTTC.

The chain has TRBV11-2 and TRBJ2-7, with TRBD2 matching 7 bases. Trimming took 2 bases from V and 6 from J; bases not matched to a gene: 4. The CDR3 spans 13 residues. The germline gives CDR1 SGHAT, CDR2 FQNNGV. Written as DNA, the CDR3 is TGTGCCAGCAGCTTATGGGACTATCTCGAGCAGTACTTC. It encodes CASSLWDYLEQYF. Looking up the rest from reference TRBV11-2 and TRBJ2-7 gives the full variable domain: EAGVAQSPRYKIIEKRQSVAFWCNPISGHATLYWYQQILGQGPKLLIQFQNNGVVDDSQLPKDRFSAERLKGVDSTLKIQPAKLEDSAVYLCASSLWDYLEQYFGPGTRLTVT.

V is TRBV4-1 and J is TRBJ1-5, with a weak D call TRBD1 (6 bases). Trimming stripped 1 base from V and 0 bases from J, with 16 bases between. From germline, CDR1 is MGHRA and CDR2 YSYEKL. CDR3 length: 18 residues. The CDR3 here is CASSQGTVGLYSNQPQHF. In DNA form, the CDR3 reads TGCGCCAGCAGCCAAGGGACAGTGGGGCTATATAGCAATCAGCCCCAGCATTTT.

V is TRBV7-9 and J is TRBJ2-7, with 7 bases fitting TRBD1. This CDR3 comprises 18 residues. CDR1 and CDR2 (germline): SEHNR, FQNEAQ (reference sequence). V was clipped by 5 bases and J by 1 base; unmatched bases: 17. For the CDR3, the DNA is TGTGCCAGCAGCCTCCAAGATGAACACGGGACAGTGTCCTACGAGCAGTACTTC. Its protein product is CASSLQDEHGTVSYEQYF.

The chain links TRBV7-9 to TRBJ2-3; 14 bases agree with TRBD2. From germline, CDR1 is SEHNR and CDR2 FQNEAQ (reference sequence). After removal of 4 bases from V and 6 bases from J, the junction contained 3 bases not matched to a gene. CDR3 length equals 15 residues. CDR3 amino acids: CASSSGTSGSDTQYF. The CDR3 DNA sequence: TGTGCCAGCAGCTCAGGGACTAGCGGGAGTGATACGCAGTATTTT.

The chain couples TRBV5-4 to TRBJ2-7; D possibly uses TRBD1 or TRBD2 (5 bases each). The germline gives CDR1 SGHNT, CDR2 YYREEE (reference sequence). The V end lost 5 bases, the J end lost 3 bases, and 18 bases lay between the germline ends. The CDR3 has 15 residues. The CDR3: CASSMTDWDDYEQYF. The CDR3 DNA reads TGTGCCAGCAGTATGACTGACTGGGACGACTACGAGCAGTACTTC.

The chain combines TRBV4-3 with TRBJ1-5; no clear D. The CDR3 length is 14 residues. Germline CDR1 reads LGHNA; CDR2 reads YSLEER. V shed 1 base and J shed 0 bases, with 4 bases lying between them. The CDR3 sequence: CASSQVYSNQPQHF. The CDR3 nucleotides are TGCGCCAGCAGCCAAGTTTATAGCAATCAGCCCCAGCATTTT.

The CDR3 here is CASSIESREQAFF. The CDR3, as DNA: TGTGCCAGCAGCATAGAGAGCCGGGAGCAAGCTTTCTTT. The chain combines TRBV7-9 with TRBJ1-1; D unclear. The CDR3 totals 13 residues. Looked up from germline, CDR1 is SEHNR and CDR2 is FQNEAQ (reference sequence). V lost 5 bases and J 9 bases, leaving 16 bases between the germline ends.

CDR3 loop: CASSLQDSSNQPQHF. The CDR3 DNA is TGTGCCAGCAGCTTACAGGATAGTAGCAATCAGCCCCAGCATTTT. The chain uses TRBV7-8 and TRBJ1-5; the D is unclear. Trimming shortened V by 2 bases and J by 0 bases, and 8 bases separated the two germline ends. Germline CDR1 and CDR2: SGHVS and FQNEAQ. CDR3 length: 15 amino acids.

The CDR3 sequence: CSSLGRESTEAFF. The CDR3 region has the DNA TGCAGCTCCTTAGGCAGGGAGAGCACTGAAGCTTTCTTT. V is TRBV29-1 and J is TRBJ1-1; possibly TRBD1 for D (5 bases). Trimming cost V 8 bases and J 4 bases, with 17 bases left between them. Germline CDR1 and CDR2: SQVTM and ANQGSEA. The CDR3 extends over 13 amino acids. The full variable domain, rest sourced from reference TRBV29-1 and TRBJ1-1, is SAVISQKPSRDICQRGTSLTIQCQVDSQVTMMFWYRQQPGQSLTLIATANQGSEATYESGFVIDKFPISRPNLTFSTLTVSNMSPEDSSIYLCSSLGRESTEAFFGQGTRLTVV.

V and J are TRBV14 and TRBJ2-3; TRBD2 matches 11 bases. V was clipped by 6 bases and J by 4 bases; unmatched bases: 6. CDR3 size: 15 residues. Germline V CDR1 and CDR2: SGHDN, FVKESK. In nucleotides, the CDR3 is TGTGCCAGCAGTAAGGGACTAGCGGTTTCAGATACGCAGTATTTT. It translates to CASSKGLAVSDTQYF. Complete variable domain (other parts from reference TRBV14 and TRBJ2-3): EAGVTQFPSHSVIEKGQTVTLRCDPISGHDNLYWYRRVMGKEIKFLLHFVKESKQDESGMPNNRFLAERTGGTYSTLKVQPAELEDSGVYFCASSKGLAVSDTQYFGPGTRLTVL.

This chain joins TRBV4-1 and TRBJ1-1; 7 bases line up with TRBD1. This CDR3 has 14 residues. The V and J ends lost 4 bases and 1 base, in that order; junction bases with no gene match: 3. CDR1 MGHRA and CDR2 YSYEKL come from the germline V gene. The CDR3: CASSRGQPNTEAFF. CDR3 nucleotides: TGCGCCAGCAGCCGGGGACAGCCGAACACTGAAGCTTTCTTT.

The V gene is TRBV6-5, the J gene TRBJ2-7; weak D call: TRBD2 (5 bases). CDR1 is MNHEY and CDR2 is SVGAGI in the germline V gene. The CDR3 length is 15 residues. Between the trimmed V and J ends, which lost 2 bases and 3 bases, there was a span of 14 bases. The CDR3 spells CASSYGSGSHYEQYF. CDR3 nucleotide sequence: TGTGCCAGCAGTTACGGGTCGGGGTCCCACTACGAGCAGTACTTC.

V usage is TRBV4-3 and J usage is TRBJ1-1; maybe TRBD1 (5 bases). V lost 1 base, J lost 7 bases, and 19 bases lay in between. Germline V gene data show CDR1 as LGHNA and CDR2 as YSLEER. The CDR3 loop spans 16 amino acids. The CDR3 protein is CASSQGPGTPIGEAFF. The CDR3 DNA is TGCGCCAGCAGCCAAGGACCCGGGACCCCTATAGGTGAAGCTTTCTTT.

Here the CDR3 reads CASLQGSYEQYF. The CDR3 region has the DNA TGTGCCAGCCTACAGGGCTCCTACGAGCAGTACTTC. This chain connects TRBV6-5 to TRBJ2-7, with TRBD1 as a possible D gene (6 bases). The V end lost 8 bases, the J end lost 0 bases, and 8 bases lay between the germline ends. This CDR3 has 12 amino acids. Germline V lookup: CDR1 MNHEY, CDR2 SVGAGI.

J is TRBJ1-2 and V is TRBV29-1; 7 bases match TRBD1. The germline gives CDR1 SQVTM, CDR2 ANQGSEA. The V segment lost 3 bases and the J segment 6 bases; nucleotides outside the gene matches: 7. The CDR3 length is 13 residues. The CDR3 spells CSVEDYRGNGYTF. In DNA, the CDR3 is TGCAGCGTTGAGGACTACAGGGGAAATGGCTACACCTTC.